The T cell receptor beta chain under discussion was sequenced for a study of shared clonotypes between healthy human individuals. Per the germline V gene, CDR1 is SNHLY and CDR2 is FYNNEI. CDR3 size: 11 residues. This clone has more than one count but fewer than ten. The junction departs from the called germline gene at one end, perhaps through a read error. Other DNA sequences in the same sample also yield this CDR3. The method was immunoSEQ multiplex PCR; TCRdb's version includes in-frame clones alone and lacks a portion of them. The table includes about 980,000 clones, approximately 76% detected once. The donors, all of them Caucasian adults, lived in Nashville, Tennessee.

The specimen was memory CD4+ T cells sorted from blood. Subset: CD45RA-negative fraction. This rearrangement joins TRBV2 to TRBJ2-7; D unresolved. This TCR was sampled from a man younger than 35 in good health. CDR3 sequence: CASREAYEQYF. DNA for the CDR3: TGTGCCAGCAGGGAAGCCTACGAGCAGTACTTC.